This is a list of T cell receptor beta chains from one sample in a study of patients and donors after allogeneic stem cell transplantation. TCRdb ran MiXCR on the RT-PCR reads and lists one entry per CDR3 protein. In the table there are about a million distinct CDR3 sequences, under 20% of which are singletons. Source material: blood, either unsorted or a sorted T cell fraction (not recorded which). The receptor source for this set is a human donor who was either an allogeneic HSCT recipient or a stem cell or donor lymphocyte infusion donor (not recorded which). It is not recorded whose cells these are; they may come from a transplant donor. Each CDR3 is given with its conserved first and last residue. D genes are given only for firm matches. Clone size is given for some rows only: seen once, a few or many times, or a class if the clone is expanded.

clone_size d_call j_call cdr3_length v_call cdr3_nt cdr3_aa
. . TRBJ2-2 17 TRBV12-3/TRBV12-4 TGTGCCAGCAGTTTTTTTATTTTCAGGGGAACGACCGGGGAGCTGTTTTTT CASSFFIFRGTTGELFF
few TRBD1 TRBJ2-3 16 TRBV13 TGTGCCAGCAGCTTAGGGACAGGGATTTCCACAGATACGCAGTATTTT CASSLGTGISTDTQYF
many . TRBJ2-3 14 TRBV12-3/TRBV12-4 TGTGCCAGCAGTTCGCACAGGAGCACAGATACGCAGTATTTT CASSSHRSTDTQYF
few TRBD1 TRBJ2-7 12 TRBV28 TGTGCCAGCAGTTTAGGGACAGGGGGACAGTACTTC CASSLGTGGQYF
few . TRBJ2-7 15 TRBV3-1 TGTGCCAGCAGCCCCGGTGGAACAGGGCCGTACGAGCAGTACTTC CASSPGGTGPYEQYF
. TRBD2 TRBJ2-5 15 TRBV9 TGTGCCAGCAGCGTAATGTGGGGGGGCCAAGAGACCCAGTACTTC CASSVMWGGQETQYF
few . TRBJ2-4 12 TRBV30 TGTGCCTGGAGTCCTAGCCAGAACATTCAGTACTTC CAWSPSQNIQYF
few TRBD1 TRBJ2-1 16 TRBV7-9 TGTGCCAGCAGCGAATTTGACAGGGGCTCCTACAATGAGCAGTTCTTC CASSEFDRGSYNEQFF
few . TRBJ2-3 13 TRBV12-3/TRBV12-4 TGTGCCAGCAGCCCGGACCTAAGGGATACGCAGTATTTT CASSPDLRDTQYF
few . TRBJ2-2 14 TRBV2 TGTGCCAGCACCAGCGACAGCCGAACCGGGGAGCTGTTTTTT CASTSDSRTGELFF
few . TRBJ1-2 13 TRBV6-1 TGTGCCAGCAGTCACCCCGCACGAGGAGGCTACACCTTC CASSHPARGGYTF
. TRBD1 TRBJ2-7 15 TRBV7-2 TGTGCCAGCAGCTTAGTGTGGCAGGGGGCGGGCGAGCAGTACTTC CASSLVWQGAGEQYF
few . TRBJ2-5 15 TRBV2 TGTGCCAGCAGGCCTATAGAGATCACCCCAGAGACCCAGTACTTC CASRPIEITPETQYF
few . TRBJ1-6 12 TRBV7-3 TGTGCCAGCGCCACAGTGGATTCACCCCTCCACTTT CASATVDSPLHF
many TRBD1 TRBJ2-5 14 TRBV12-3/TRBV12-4 TGTGCCAGCAGGTCCCGGGACAGGGTTGAGACCCAGTACTTC CASRSRDRVETQYF
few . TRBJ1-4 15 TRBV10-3 TGTGCCATCAGTGGAGGGTTAGAGACTAATGAAAAACTGTTTTTT CAISGGLETNEKLFF
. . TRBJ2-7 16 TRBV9 TGTGCCAGCAGCGTAGGTAGGTCCCCCGTTGACTTCGAGCAGTACTTC CASSVGRSPVDFEQYF
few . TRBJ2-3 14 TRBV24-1 TGTGCCACCAGTGATCCGAGGGGGGTTGATACGCAGTATTTT CATSDPRGVDTQYF
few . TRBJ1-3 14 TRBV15 TGTGCCACCAGCAGCGAATCTCAGGCGAACACCATATATTTT CATSSESQANTIYF
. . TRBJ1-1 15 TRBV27 TGTGCCAGCAGTGGCCAGGAGGAGGGAGGTTCTGAAGCTTTCTTT CASSGQEEGGSEAFF
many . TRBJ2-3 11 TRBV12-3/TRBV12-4 TGTGCCAGCAGCTTCCGAGATACGCAGTATTTT CASSFRDTQYF
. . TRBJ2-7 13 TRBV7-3 TGTGCCAGCAGCCGGGACGCAGCCTACGAGCAGTACTTC CASSRDAAYEQYF
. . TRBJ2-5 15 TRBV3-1 TGTGCCAGCAGCCAAGACGAGGGAGCCGTGGAGACCCAGTACTTC CASSQDEGAVETQYF
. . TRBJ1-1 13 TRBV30 TGTGCCTGGAGTGTGACATCGAGGGGTGAAGCTTTCTTT CAWSVTSRGEAFF
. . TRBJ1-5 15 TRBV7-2 TGTGCCAGCAGCTTTACACCTTTGGCGGGCCAGCCCCAGCATTTT CASSFTPLAGQPQHF
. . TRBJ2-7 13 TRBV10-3 TGTGCCATCAGTGGCCAGGGAAACGACGAGCAGTACTTC CAISGQGNDEQYF
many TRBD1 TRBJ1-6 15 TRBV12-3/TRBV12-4 TGTGCCAGCAGTCCGGGACAGGGAGACGGTTCACCCCTCCACTTT CASSPGQGDGSPLHF
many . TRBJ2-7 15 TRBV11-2 TGTGCCAGCAGCTTAGAACAGGGGGGGCAGTACGAGCAGTACTTC CASSLEQGGQYEQYF
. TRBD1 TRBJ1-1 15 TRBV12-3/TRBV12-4 TGTGCCAGCAGTCGGACAGGGAGTGGAGTCGCTGAAGCTTTCTTT CASSRTGSGVAEAFF
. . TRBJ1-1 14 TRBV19 TGTGCCAGTAGTATCCCGGCCATTGGGACTGAAGCTTTCTTT CASSIPAIGTEAFF
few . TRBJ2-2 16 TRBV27 TGTGCCAGCAGCATGGGGGGAAACTTGAACACCGGGGAGCTGTTTTTT CASSMGGNLNTGELFF
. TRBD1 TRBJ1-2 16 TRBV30 TGTGCCTGGAGACCACCGGGACAGGGGGCTAACTATGGCTACACCTTC CAWRPPGQGANYGYTF
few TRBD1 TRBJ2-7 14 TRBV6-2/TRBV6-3 TGTGCCAGCGCCACCGGGACAGGTTACTACGAGCAGTACTTC CASATGTGYYEQYF
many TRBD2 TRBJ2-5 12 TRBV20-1 TGCAGTGCGGGGACTACCCAAGAGACCCAGTACTTC CSAGTTQETQYF
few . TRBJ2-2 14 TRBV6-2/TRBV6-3 TGTGCCAGCAGTTACGCGCTAGCCACCGGGGAGCTGTTTTTT CASSYALATGELFF
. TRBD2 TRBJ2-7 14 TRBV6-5 TGTGCCAGCAGTTATCGGGGGGGAGCCTACGAGCAGTACTTC CASSYRGGAYEQYF
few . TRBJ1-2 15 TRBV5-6 TGTGCCAGCAGCTTGGCCCCACTCCTGACAGATGGCTACACCTTC CASSLAPLLTDGYTF
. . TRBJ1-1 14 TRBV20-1 TGCAGTGCTCGGGCGGGGAGTGTGAACACTGAAGCTTTCTTT CSARAGSVNTEAFF
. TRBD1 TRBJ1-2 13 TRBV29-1 TGCAGTCACAAGTTTTGGGACAGGGATGGCTACACCTTC CSHKFWDRDGYTF
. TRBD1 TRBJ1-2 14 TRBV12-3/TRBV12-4 TGTGCCAGCAGGTCCTACAGGGGATGGAGAGGCTACACCTTC CASRSYRGWRGYTF
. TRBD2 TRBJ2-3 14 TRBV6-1 TGTGCCACAGGCAGGGGACTAGTCACAGATACGCAGTATTTT CATGRGLVTDTQYF
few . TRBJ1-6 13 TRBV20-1 TGCAGTGCTAGGGACTCTTGGGATTCACCCCTCCACTTT CSARDSWDSPLHF
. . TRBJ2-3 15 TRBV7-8 TGTGCCAGCAGCCAAGGTGGCAGGGGCGCAGATACGCAGTATTTT CASSQGGRGADTQYF
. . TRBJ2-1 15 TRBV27 TGTGCCAGCAGTCCCTTGAGGGAGTGGGGCAATGAGCAGTTCTTC CASSPLREWGNEQFF
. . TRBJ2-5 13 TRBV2 TGTGCCAGCAGAAAGGATGTTCCGGAGACCCAGTACTTC CASRKDVPETQYF
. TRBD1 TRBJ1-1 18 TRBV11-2 TGTGCCAGCAGCTTAGAGGGGGACCGGGACAGGGGGGACACTGAAGCTTTCTTT CASSLEGDRDRGDTEAFF
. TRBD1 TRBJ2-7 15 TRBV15 TGTGCCACCAGCAGAGACCACAGGGGTGCCTACGAGCAGTACTTC CATSRDHRGAYEQYF
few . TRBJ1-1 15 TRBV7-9 TGTGCCAGCAGCCCCCCCGGGGTGGAAAACACTGAAGCTTTCTTT CASSPPGVENTEAFF
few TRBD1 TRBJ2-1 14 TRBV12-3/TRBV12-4 TGTGCCAGCAGTTTAGCCCCAGGGGGCGATGAGCAGTTCTTC CASSLAPGGDEQFF
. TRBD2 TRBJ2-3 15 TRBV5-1 TGCGCCAGCAGCCCACGGACTAGGGGCACAGATACGCAGTATTTT CASSPRTRGTDTQYF
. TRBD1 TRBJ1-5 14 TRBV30 TGTGCCTGGAGTGTACGGACAGGGGATCAGCCCCAGCATTTT CAWSVRTGDQPQHF
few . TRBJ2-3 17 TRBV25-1 TGTGCCAGCAGTGAATTATATCTGAAAAGGGGGGCAGATACGCAGTATTTT CASSELYLKRGADTQYF
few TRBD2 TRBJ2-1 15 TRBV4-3 TGCGCCAGCAGCCAACCCGGGGGGAGCTACAATGAGCAGTTCTTC CASSQPGGSYNEQFF